This T cell receptor (beta chain) was found in a study of T cell changes during pregnancy in multiple sclerosis. The CDR3 length is 16 residues. Per germline, CDR1 LNHNV and CDR2 YYDKDF (reference sequence). V was cut by 1 base and J by 0 bases, with 10 bases left in between. Generated by immunoSEQ multiplex PCR, the TCRdb table keeps only in-frame clones and is missing some. The sample has 40,000 to 55,000 clones, approximately 92% seen once. This receptor was taken from a female donor with multiple sclerosis, enrolled in a pregnancy study. The chain uses TRBV15 and TRBJ1-3; D is uncertain. Sequencing was performed on CD4+ T cells from peripheral blood mononuclear cells, taken in the third trimester of pregnancy. CDR3 nucleotide sequence: TGTGCCACCAGCAGAGGTGACACTTTCTCTGGAAACACCATATATTTT. Encoded protein: CATSRGDTFSGNTIYF.